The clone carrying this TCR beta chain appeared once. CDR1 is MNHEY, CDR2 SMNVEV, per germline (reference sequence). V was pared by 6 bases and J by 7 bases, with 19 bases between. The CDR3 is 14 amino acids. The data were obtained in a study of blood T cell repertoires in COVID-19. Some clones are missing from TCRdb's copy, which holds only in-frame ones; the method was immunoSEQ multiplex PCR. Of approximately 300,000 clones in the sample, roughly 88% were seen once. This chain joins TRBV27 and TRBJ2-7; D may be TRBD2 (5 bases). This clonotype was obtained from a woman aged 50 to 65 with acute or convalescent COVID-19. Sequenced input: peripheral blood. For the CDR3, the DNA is TGTGCCAGCAGGAGGACTCCTGGGTTGAGGGAGCAGTACTTC. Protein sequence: CASRRTPGLREQYF.